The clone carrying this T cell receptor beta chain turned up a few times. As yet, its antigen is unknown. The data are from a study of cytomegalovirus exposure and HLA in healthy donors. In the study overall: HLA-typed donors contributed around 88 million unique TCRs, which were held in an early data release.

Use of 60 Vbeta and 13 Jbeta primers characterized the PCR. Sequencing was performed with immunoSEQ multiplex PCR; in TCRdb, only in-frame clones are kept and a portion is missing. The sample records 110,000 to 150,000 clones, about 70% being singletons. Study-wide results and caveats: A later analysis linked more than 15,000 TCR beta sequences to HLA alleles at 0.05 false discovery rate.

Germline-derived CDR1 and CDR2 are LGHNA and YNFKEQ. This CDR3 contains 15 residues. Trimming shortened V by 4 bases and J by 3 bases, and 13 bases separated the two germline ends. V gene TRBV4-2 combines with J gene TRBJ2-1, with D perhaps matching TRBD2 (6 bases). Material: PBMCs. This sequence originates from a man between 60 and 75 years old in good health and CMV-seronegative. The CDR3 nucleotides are TGTGCCAGCAGCCGCGGAACGACTAGCTACAATGAGCAGTTCTTC. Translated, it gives CASSRGTTSYNEQFF.